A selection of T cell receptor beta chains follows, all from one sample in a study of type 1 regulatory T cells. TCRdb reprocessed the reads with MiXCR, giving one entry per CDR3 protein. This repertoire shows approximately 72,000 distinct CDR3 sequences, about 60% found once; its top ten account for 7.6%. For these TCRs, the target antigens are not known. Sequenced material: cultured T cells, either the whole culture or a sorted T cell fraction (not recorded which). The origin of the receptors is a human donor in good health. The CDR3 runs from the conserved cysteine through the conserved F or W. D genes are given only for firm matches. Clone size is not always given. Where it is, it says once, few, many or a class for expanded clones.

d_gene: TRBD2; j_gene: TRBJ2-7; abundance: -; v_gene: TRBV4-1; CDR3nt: TGCGCCAGCAGCCAGTTAGCGGGAAGCTACGAGCAGTACTTC; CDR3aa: CASSQLAGSYEQYF
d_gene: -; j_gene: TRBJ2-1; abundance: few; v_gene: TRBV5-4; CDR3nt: TGTGCCAGCAGCCGAGGCACGGGAGTAGGTCAGAACAATGAGCAGTTCTTC; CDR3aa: CASSRGTGVGQNNEQFF
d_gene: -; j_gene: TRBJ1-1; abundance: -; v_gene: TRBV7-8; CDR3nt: TGTGCCAGCTCCCGAGGATCGAACACTGAAGCTTTCTTT; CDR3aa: CASSRGSNTEAFF
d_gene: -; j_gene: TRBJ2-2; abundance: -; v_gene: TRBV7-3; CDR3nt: TGTGCCAGCAGCTCACCGGGACTGCCGCTTTTGTTTTTT; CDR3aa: CASSSPGLPLLFF
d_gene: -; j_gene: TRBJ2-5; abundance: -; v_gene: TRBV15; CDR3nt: TGTGCCACCAGGAGACAGGGAGGGGAGACCCAGTACTTC; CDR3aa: CATRRQGGETQYF
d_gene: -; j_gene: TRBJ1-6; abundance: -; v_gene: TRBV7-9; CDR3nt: TGTGCCAGCAGCTTAGAGGGTCCTAATTCACCCCTCCACTTT; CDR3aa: CASSLEGPNSPLHF
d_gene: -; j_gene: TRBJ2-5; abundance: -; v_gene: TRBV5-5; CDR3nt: TGTGCCAGCAGCCTCGGGCCTGAGGAGACCCAGTACTTC; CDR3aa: CASSLGPEETQYF
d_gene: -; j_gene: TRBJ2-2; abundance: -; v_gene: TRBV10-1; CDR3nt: TGCGCCAACAGTGAGATTGGGAGGACCGGGGAGCTGTTTTTT; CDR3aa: CANSEIGRTGELFF
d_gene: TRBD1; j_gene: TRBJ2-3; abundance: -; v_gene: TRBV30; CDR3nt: TGTGCCTGGAGTGTGACAGGGGATACAGATACGCAGTATTTT; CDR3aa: CAWSVTGDTDTQYF
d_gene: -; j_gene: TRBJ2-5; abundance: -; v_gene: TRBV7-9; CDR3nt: TGTGCCAGCAGCTTAGACCTCCCAATGGCCCAGTACTTC; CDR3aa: CASSLDLPMAQYF
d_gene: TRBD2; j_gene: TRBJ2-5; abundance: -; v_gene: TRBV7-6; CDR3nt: TGTGCCAGCAGCTTAGCAGGGAGGCTAGCGGGAGGAACAGAGACCCAGTACTTC; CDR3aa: CASSLAGRLAGGTETQYF